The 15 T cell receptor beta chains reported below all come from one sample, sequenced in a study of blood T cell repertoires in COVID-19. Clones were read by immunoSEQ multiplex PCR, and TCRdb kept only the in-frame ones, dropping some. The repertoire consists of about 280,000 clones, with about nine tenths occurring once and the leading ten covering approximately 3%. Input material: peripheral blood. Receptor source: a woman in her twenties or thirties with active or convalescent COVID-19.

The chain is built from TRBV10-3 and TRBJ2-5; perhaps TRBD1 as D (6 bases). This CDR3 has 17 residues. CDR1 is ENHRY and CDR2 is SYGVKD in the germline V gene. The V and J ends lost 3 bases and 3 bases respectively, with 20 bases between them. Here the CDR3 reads CAISDPLTGRQKETQYF. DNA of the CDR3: TGTGCCATCAGTGATCCCTTGACAGGACGCCAGAAAGAGACCCAGTACTTC.

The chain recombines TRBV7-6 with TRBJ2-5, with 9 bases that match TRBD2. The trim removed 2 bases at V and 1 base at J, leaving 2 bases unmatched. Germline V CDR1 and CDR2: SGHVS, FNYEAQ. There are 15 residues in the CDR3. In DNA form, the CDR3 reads TGTGCCAGCAGCTTACTAGCGGGGACCCAAGAGACCCAGTACTTC. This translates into CASSLLAGTQETQYF.

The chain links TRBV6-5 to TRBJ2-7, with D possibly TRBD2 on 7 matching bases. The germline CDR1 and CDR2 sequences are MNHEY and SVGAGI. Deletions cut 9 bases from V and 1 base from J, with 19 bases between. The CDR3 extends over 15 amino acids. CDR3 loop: CASTKGEGGSYEQYF. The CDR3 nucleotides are TGTGCCAGTACTAAGGGGGAGGGGGGTTCCTACGAGCAGTACTTC.

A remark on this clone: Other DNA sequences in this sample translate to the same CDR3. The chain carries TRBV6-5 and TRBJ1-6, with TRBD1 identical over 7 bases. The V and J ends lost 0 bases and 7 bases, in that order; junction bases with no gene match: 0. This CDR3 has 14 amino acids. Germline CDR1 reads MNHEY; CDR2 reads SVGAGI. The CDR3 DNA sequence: TGTGCCAGCAGTTACTCACAGGGGAATTCACCCCTCCACTTT. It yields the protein CASSYSQGNSPLHF.

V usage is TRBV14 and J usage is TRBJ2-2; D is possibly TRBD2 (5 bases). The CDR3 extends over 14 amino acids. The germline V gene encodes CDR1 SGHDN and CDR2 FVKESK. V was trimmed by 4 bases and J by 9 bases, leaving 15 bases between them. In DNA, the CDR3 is TGTGCCAGCAGCCTAGGAGGAAATCGCAGGGAGCTGTTTTTT. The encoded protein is CASSLGGNRRELFF. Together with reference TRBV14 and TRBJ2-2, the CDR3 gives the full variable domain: EAGVTQFPSHSVIEKGQTVTLRCDPISGHDNLYWYRRVMGKEIKFLLHFVKESKQDESGMPNNRFLAERTGGTYSTLKVQPAELEDSGVYFCASSLGGNRRELFFGEGSRLTVL.

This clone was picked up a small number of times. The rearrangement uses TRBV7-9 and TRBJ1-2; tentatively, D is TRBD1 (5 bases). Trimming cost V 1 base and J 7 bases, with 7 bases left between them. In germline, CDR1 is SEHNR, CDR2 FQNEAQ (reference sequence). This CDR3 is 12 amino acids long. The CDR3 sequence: CASSLGDSGYTF. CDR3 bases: TGTGCCAGCAGCTTAGGGGACTCTGGCTACACCTTC.

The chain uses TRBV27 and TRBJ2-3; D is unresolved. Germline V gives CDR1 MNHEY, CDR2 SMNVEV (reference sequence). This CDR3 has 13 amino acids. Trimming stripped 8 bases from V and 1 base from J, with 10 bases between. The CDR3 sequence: CASAPQGTDTQYF. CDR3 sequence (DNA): TGTGCCAGCGCTCCCCAGGGCACAGATACGCAGTATTTT.

This CDR3 is CASSLPSGVTSYEQYF. CDR3 in DNA: TGTGCCAGCAGCTTGCCTAGCGGGGTGACCTCCTACGAGCAGTACTTC. This rearrangement joins TRBV5-8 to TRBJ2-7; 9 bases line up with TRBD2. V lost 1 base to trimming and J lost 0 bases; unmatched junction nucleotides: 5. The length of the CDR3 is 16 residues. The germline CDR1 and CDR2 sequences are SGHTS and YDEGEE.

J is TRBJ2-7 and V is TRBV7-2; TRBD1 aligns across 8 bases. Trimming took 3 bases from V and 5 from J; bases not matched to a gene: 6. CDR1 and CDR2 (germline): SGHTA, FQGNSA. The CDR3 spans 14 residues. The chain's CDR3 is CASSFRGRVNEQYF. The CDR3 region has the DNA TGTGCCAGCAGCTTCAGGGGGCGAGTTAACGAGCAGTACTTC.

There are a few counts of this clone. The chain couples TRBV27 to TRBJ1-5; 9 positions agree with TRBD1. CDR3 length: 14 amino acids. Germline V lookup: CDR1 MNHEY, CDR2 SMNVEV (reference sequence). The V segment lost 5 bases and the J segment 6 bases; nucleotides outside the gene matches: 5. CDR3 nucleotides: TGTGCCAGCAGTCCACGGGACAGGGCTCAGCCCCAGCATTTT. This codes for CASSPRDRAQPQHF.

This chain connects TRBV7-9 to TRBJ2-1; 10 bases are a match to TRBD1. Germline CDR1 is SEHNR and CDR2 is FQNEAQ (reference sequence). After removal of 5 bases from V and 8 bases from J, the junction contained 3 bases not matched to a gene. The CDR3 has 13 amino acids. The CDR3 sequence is CASSADRGHEQFF. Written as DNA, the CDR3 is TGTGCCAGCAGCGCAGACAGGGGGCATGAGCAGTTCTTC.

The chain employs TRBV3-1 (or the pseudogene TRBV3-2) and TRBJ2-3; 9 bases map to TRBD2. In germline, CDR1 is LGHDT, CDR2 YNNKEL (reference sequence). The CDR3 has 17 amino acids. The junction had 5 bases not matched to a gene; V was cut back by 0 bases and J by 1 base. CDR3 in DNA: TGTGCCAGCAGCCAAGACGCCCCTAGCGGGGGCACAGATACGCAGTATTTT. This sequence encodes CASSQDAPSGGTDTQYF.

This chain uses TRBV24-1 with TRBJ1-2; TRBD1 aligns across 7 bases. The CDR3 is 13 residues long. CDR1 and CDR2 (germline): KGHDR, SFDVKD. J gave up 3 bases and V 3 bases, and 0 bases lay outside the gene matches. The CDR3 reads CATSDTGDYGYTF. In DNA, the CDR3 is TGTGCCACCAGTGATACAGGGGACTATGGCTACACCTTC.

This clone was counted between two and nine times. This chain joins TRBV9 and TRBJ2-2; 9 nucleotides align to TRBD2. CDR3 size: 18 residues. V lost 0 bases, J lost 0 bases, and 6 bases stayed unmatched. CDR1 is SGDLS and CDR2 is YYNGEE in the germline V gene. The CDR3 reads CASSVAPAGGANTGELFF. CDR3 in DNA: TGTGCCAGCAGCGTAGCTCCAGCGGGGGGCGCGAACACCGGGGAGCTGTTTTTT.

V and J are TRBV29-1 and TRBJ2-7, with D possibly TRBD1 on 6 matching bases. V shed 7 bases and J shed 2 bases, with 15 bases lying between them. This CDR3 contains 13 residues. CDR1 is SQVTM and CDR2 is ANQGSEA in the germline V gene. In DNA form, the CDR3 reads TGCAGCGCAATACAGGGTGCCACCTACGAGCAGTACTTC. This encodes CSAIQGATYEQYF.